This T cell receptor (beta chain) originates from a study of cytomegalovirus exposure and HLA in healthy donors. Using immunoSEQ multiplex PCR, the repertoire was profiled, and TCRdb retains in-frame clones only, with some absent. The repertoire includes over 90,000 clones, 85% to 95% of them detected once, and roughly 0.9% sits in the top ten. Specimen: PBMCs. The clonotype comes from a woman younger than 30 in good health and CMV-seronegative.

The CDR3 nucleotides are TGTGCCAGCAGCCCCCCCCCGGGTTCCTACAATGAGCAGTTCTTC. The encoded protein is CASSPPPGSYNEQFF. The chain recombines TRBV9 with TRBJ2-1; D gene ambiguous. The CDR3 is 15 residues long. V lost 4 bases and J lost 1, with 12 bases in between. The germline V gene has CDR1 SGDLS and CDR2 YYNGEE.